This T cell receptor (beta chain) was profiled in a study of response to subunit inactivated influenza vaccine. TCRdb passed the RT-PCR reads through MiXCR, listing each CDR3 protein once. The data contain around 530,000 distinct CDR3 sequences, 16% of them singletons. The CDR3 consists of 14 residues. The V gene lost 0 bases and the J gene lost 7 bases, with 12 bases spanning the gap. CDR1 is DFQATT and CDR2 is SNEGSKA in the germline V gene (reference sequence). Sequences were derived from CD4+ T cells sorted from PBMCs, sampled roughly 24 months after vaccination. V gene TRBV20-1 combines with J gene TRBJ1-4, with D uncertain. This sequence was found in a man in his fifties or sixties who received an inactivated influenza vaccine. Here the CDR3 reads CSARDWRDGEKLFF. The CDR3 DNA sequence: TGCAGTGCTAGAGATTGGCGGGATGGTGAAAAACTGTTTTTT.